This T cell receptor (beta chain) was sequenced during a study of control samples from healthy donors and cancer patients (dated by TCRdb to 2018 to 2020). Library preparation employed the immunoSEQ multiplex PCR assay. As stored in TCRdb, this immuneACCESS dataset retains in-frame rearrangements with V and J assigned. A fraction of the clones does not appear; measured against another copy, unresolved V genes explain less than half of the discrepancy, and the remainder lacks a known reason. Here the sample has approximately 150,000 clones; about 94% occur a single time. The ten largest make up around 15% of the sample. Per the germline V gene, ENHRY is the CDR1 and SYGVKD is the CDR2. Trimming takes 6 bases from V and 4 bases from J, and the germline ends sit 12 bases apart. The cysteine opens and the phenylalanine closes a CDR3 of 13 amino acids. Only the CDR3 DNA is retained, 39 bases long and in frame from the first base.

About this clone: There is no known antigen for this receptor. Base qualities are not at hand, and no much larger clone is one base apart.

The receptor chain draws on TRBV10-3 and TRBJ1-2; there is no confident call for the D gene. The TCR originated in a man aged 60-69 years with colorectal cancer. Sequencing used PBMCs. The sequenced DNA is TGTGCCATCAGCTCGTCCCCGACCTATGGCTACACCTTC. It encodes CAISSSPTYGYTF.